This T cell receptor beta chain is from a study of shared clonotypes between healthy human individuals. Study context: Each donor contributed plates that comprised three CD4 naive, three CD4 memory, two CD8 naive and one CD8 memory. General study findings and limits: The generation probabilities recorded for non-shared clonotypes fell below those of clonotypes shared by all four donors.

The method was immunoSEQ multiplex PCR; TCRdb's version includes in-frame clones alone and lacks a portion of them. The sample has approximately 1,000,000 clones, around 78% seen once; the top ten hold approximately 0.5%. This clone was recorded a few times. Antigen unknown. Recent acute infections and vaccinations were absent in the healthy HIV-negative adult donors. CD4+ cells yielded CD45RA+ naive and CD45RA-negative memory subsets. The length of the CDR3 is 15 residues. Trimming removed 0 bases from V and 3 bases from J, with 9 bases in between. Germline V gene data show CDR1 as LGHNA and CDR2 as YNFKEQ.

The chain carries TRBV4-2 and TRBJ1-5, with a possible D match to TRBD1 (5 bases). The sample comprised memory CD4+ T cells from PBMCs. Subset of the sample: CD45RA-negative fraction. The TCR comes from a man aged 18 to 30 in good health. Some clones in this sample may be carry-over from other donors' samples. CDR3 amino acids: CASSQEGVDNQPQHF. The CDR3, as DNA: TGTGCCAGCAGCCAAGAGGGGGTCGACAATCAGCCCCAGCATTTT.